The rows below give T cell receptor beta chains drawn from one sample of a study of shared clonotypes between healthy human individuals. Data came from immunoSEQ multiplex PCR; TCRdb stores just in-frame clones and leaves some out. The sample comprises around 1.1 million clones, roughly 80% of which are singletons, and approximately 0.95% rests with the top ten. The sequenced sample was memory CD4+ T cells from PBMCs. These TCRs come from a man aged 18-30 years in good health. Some clones in this sample may be carry-over from other donors' samples. CDR3s leave out the opening cysteine and the closing phenylalanine or tryptophan.

TRBJ2-3 | TRBV19 | ASRRSGARTDTQY
TRBJ2-7 | TRBV7-8 | ASTQGHNEQY
TRBJ2-1 | TRBV5-1 | ASSSEPGVTYNEQF
TRBJ2-3 | TRBV27 | ASSRLEGAGDTQY
TRBJ1-1 | TRBV5-1 | ASSLGRLNTEAF
TRBJ2-7 | TRBV6-1 | ASSESGQGFNEQY
TRBJ2-2 | TRBV28 | ASSDLTVTGELF
TRBJ2-2 | TRBV9 | ASSPRPGTTNTGELF
TRBJ2-3 | TRBV5-4 | ASSLDLNTQY
TRBJ2-2 | TRBV7-2 | ASSPRPSGSTGELF
TRBJ1-2 | TRBV5-4 | ASNPLGTGEYGYT
TRBJ1-1 | TRBV11-2 | ASSYTTLTGEAF
TRBJ1-3 | TRBV28 | ASTNSRGQVPNTIY
TRBJ2-4 | TRBV28 | ASSTLTLAKNIQY
TRBJ1-2 | TRBV9 | ASSPRTGQGYGYT
TRBJ1-3 | TRBV7-2 | ASSLGTSGNTIY
TRBJ2-1 | TRBV10-1 | ASCSITGQSSYNEQF
TRBJ2-1 | TRBV28 | ASARNEQF
TRBJ2-3 | TRBV18 | ASSLRTSGRTDTQY
TRBJ2-5 | TRBV2 | ASSSDRQETQY
TRBJ1-1 | TRBV9 | ASSVDPFSEAF
TRBJ2-7 | TRBV10-3 | AISEGLSSYEQY